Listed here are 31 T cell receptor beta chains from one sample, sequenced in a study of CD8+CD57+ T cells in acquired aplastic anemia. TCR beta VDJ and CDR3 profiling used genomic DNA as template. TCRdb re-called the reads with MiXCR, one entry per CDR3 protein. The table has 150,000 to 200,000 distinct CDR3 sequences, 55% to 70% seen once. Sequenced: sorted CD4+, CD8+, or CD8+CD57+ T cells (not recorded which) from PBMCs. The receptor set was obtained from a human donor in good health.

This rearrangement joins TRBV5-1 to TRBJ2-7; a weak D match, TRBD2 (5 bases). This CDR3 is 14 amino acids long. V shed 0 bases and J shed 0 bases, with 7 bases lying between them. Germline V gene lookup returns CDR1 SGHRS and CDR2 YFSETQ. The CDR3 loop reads CASSLDGNSYEQYF. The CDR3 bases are TGCGCCAGCAGCTTGGACGGGAACTCCTACGAGCAGTACTTC.

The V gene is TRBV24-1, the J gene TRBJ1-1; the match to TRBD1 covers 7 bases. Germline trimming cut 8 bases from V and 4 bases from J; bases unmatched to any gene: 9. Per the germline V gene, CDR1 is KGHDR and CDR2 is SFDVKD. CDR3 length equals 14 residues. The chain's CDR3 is CATTSTQGSTEAFF. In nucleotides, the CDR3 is TGTGCCACCACTTCGACACAGGGGAGCACTGAAGCTTTCTTT.

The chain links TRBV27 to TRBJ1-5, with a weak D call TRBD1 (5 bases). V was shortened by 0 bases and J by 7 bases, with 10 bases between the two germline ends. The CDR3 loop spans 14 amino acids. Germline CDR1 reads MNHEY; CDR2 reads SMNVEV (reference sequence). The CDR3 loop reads CASSLSPWGQPQHF. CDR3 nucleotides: TGTGCCAGCAGTTTATCGCCCTGGGGCCAGCCCCAGCATTTT.

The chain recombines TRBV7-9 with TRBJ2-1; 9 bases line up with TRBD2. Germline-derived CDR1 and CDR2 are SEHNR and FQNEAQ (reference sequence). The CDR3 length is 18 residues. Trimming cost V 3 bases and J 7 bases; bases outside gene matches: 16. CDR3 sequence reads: CASSLPPRLAGVRNEQFF. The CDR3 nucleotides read TGTGCCAGCAGCTTGCCCCCCCGTTTAGCGGGAGTACGGAATGAGCAGTTCTTC.

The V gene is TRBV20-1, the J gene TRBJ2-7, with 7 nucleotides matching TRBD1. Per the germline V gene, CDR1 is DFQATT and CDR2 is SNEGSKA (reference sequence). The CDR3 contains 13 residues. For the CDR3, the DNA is TGCAGCGCAACCGGGACAGACCCCTACGAGCAGTACTTC. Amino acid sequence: CSATGTDPYEQYF.

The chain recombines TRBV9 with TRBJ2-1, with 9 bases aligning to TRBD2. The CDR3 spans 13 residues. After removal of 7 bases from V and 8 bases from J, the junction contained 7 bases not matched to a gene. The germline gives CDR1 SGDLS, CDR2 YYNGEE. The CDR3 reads CASGGGAGYEQFF. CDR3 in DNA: TGTGCCAGCGGCGGGGGGGCCGGCTATGAGCAGTTCTTC.

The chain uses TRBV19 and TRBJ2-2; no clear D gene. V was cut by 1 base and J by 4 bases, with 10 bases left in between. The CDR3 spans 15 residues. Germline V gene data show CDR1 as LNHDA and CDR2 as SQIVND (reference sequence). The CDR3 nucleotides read TGTGCCAGTAGTATAGGAGGCACGAGCACCGGGGAGCTGTTTTTT. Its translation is CASSIGGTSTGELFF.

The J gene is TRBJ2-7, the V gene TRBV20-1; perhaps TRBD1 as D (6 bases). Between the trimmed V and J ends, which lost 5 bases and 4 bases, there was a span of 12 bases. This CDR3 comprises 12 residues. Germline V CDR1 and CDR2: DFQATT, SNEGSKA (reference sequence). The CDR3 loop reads CSARTQGYEQYF. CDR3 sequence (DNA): TGCAGTGCTCGGACCCAGGGGTACGAGCAGTACTTC.

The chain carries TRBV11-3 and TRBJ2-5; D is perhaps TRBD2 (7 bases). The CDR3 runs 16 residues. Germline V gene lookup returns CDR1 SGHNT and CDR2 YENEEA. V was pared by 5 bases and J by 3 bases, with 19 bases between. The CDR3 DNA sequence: TGTGCCAGCAGCGTTGAGTCAGGGGAGGGAAAAGAGACCCAGTACTTC. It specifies CASSVESGEGKETQYF.

The CDR3 reads CASSQGVGLAGANVLTF. The CDR3 DNA sequence: TGCGCCAGCAGCCAAGGGGTGGGCCTAGCTGGGGCCAACGTCCTGACTTTC. The chain uses TRBV4-1 and TRBJ2-6; D is unclear. V gave up 1 base and J gave up 2 bases, with 12 bases separating them. CDR1 and CDR2 from the germline V gene are MGHRA and YSYEKL. This CDR3 region has 17 residues.

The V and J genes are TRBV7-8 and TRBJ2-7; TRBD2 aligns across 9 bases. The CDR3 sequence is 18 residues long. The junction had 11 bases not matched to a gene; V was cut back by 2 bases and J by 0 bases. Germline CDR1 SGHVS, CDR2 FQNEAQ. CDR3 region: CASSLTAGGGLSSYEQYF. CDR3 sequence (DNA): TGTGCCAGCAGCTTAACCGCGGGGGGGGGATTAAGCTCCTACGAGCAGTACTTC.

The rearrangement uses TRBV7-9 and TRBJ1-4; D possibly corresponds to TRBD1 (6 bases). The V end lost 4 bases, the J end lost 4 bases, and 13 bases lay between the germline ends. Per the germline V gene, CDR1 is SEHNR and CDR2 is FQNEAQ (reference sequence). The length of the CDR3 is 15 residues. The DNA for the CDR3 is TGTGCCAGCAGCTATCAACAGGGCCTTAATGAAAAACTGTTTTTT. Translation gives CASSYQQGLNEKLFF.

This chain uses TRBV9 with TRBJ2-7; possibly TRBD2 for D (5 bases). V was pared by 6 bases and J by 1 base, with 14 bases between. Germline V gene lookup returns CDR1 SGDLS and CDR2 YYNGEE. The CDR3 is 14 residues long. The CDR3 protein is CASTPSGISYEQYF. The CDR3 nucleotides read TGTGCCAGCACCCCCTCGGGGATTTCCTACGAGCAGTACTTC.

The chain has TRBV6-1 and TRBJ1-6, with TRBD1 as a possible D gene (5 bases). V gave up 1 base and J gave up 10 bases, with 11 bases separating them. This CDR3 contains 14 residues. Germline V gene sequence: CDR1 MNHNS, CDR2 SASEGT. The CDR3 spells CASSEVGAGSPLHF. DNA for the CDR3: TGTGCCAGCAGTGAAGTTGGGGCGGGCTCACCCCTCCACTTT.

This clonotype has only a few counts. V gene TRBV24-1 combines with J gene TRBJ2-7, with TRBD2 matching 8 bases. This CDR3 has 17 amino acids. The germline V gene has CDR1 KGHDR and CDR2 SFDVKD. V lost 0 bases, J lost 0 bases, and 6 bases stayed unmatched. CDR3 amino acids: CATSDLRVLADSYEQYF. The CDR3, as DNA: TGTGCCACCAGTGATTTGCGAGTACTAGCGGACTCCTACGAGCAGTACTTC.

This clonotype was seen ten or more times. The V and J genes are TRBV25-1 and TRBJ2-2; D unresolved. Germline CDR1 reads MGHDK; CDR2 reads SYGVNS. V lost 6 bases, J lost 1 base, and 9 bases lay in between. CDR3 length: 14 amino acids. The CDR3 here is CASSGHLNTGELFF. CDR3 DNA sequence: TGTGCCAGCAGCGGTCACTTGAACACCGGGGAGCTGTTTTTT.

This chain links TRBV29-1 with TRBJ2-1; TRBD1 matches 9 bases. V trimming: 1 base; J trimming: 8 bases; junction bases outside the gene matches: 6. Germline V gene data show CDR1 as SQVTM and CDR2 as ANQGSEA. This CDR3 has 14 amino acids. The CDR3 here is CSVEVLDRGYEQFF. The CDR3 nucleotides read TGCAGCGTTGAAGTGTTGGACAGGGGTTATGAGCAGTTCTTC.

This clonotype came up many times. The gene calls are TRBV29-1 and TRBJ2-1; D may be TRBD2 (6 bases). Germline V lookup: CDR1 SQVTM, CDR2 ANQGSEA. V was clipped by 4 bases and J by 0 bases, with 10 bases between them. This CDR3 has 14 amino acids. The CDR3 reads CSVGGVSSYNEQFF. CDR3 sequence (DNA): TGCAGCGTTGGGGGGGTTAGCTCCTACAATGAGCAGTTCTTC.

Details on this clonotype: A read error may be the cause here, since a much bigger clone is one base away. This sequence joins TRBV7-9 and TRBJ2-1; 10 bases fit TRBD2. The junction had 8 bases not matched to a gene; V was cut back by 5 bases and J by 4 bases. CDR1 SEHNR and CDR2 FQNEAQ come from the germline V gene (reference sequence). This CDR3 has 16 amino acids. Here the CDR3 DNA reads TGTGCCAGCAGCCTCTATCTAGCGGGAGTTTACAATGAGCAGTTCTTC. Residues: CASSLYLAGVYNEQFF.

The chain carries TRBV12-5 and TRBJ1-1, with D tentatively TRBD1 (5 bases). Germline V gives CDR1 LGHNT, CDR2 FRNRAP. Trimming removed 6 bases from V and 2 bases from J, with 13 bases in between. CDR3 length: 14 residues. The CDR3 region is CASGRDGPNTEAFF. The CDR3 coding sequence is TGTGCTAGTGGCAGGGACGGGCCTAACACTGAAGCTTTCTTT. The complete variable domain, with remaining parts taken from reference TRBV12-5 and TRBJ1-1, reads DARVTQTPRHKVTEMGQEVTMRCQPILGHNTVFWYRQTMMQGLELLAYFRNRAPLDDSGMPKDRFSAEMPDATLATLKIQPSEPRDSAVYFCASGRDGPNTEAFFGQGTRLTVV.

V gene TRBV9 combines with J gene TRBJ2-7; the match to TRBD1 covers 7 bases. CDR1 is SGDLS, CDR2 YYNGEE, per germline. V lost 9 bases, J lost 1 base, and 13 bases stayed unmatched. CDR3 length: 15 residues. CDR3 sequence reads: CAIGLPPGQSYEQYF. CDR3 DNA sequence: TGTGCCATCGGCTTACCTCCGGGACAGTCCTACGAGCAGTACTTC.

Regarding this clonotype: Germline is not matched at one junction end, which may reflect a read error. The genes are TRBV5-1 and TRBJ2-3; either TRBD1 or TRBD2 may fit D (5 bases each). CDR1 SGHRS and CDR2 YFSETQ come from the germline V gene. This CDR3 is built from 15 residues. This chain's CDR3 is CASSVRSGQVDTQYF. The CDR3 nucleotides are TGTGCCAGCAGCGTAAGATCGGGGCAGGTAGATACGCAGTATTTT. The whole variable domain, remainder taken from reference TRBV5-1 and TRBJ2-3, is KAGVTQTPRYLIKTRGQQVTLSCSPISGHRSVSWYQQTPGQGLQFLFEYFSETQRNKGNFPGRFSGRQFSNSRSEMNVSTLELGDSALYLCASSVRSGQVDTQYFGPGTRLTVL.

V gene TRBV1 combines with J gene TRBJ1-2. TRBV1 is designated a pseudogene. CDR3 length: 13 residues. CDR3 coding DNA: TGCCCACCCGACGGATGCTGGCAGTATGGCTACACCTTC. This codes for CPPDGCWQYGYTF.

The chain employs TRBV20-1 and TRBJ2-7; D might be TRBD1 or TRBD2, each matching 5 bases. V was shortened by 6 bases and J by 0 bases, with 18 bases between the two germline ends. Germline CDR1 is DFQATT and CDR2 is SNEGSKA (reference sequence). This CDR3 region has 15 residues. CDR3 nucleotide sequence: TGCAGTGCCCTGGCCGGGACGGCGAGCTCCTACGAGCAGTACTTC. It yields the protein CSALAGTASSYEQYF.

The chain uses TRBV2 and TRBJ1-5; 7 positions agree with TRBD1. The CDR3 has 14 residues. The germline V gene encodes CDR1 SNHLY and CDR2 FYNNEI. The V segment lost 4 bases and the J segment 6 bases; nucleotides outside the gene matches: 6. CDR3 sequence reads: CASSATGEGQPQHF. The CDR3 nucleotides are TGTGCCAGCAGTGCAACAGGGGAAGGTCAGCCCCAGCATTTT.

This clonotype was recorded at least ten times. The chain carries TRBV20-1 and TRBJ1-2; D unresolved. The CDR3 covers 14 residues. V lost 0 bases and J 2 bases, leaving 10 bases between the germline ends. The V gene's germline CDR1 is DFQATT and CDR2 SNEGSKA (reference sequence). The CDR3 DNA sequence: TGCAGTGCTAGAGATTTCCAGGAGAACTATGGCTACACCTTC. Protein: CSARDFQENYGYTF.

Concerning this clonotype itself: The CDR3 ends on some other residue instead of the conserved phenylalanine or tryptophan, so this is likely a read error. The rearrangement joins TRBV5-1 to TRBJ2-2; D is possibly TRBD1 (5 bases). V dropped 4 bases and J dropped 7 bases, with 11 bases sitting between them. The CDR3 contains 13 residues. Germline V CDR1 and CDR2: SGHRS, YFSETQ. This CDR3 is CASSPTGVGELFS. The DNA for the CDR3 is TGCGCCAGCAGCCCTACAGGAGTCGGGGAGCTGTTTTCT.

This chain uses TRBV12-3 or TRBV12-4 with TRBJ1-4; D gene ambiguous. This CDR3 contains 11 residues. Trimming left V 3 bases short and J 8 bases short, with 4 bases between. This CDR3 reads CASSFGEKLFF. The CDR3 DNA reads TGTGCCAGCAGTTTTGGAGAAAAACTGTTTTTT.

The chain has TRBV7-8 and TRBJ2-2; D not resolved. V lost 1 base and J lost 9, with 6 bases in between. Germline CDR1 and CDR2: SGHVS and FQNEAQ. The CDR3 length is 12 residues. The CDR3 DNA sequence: TGTGCCAGCAGCTTAGACGAGCGGGAGCTGTTTTTT. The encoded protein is CASSLDERELFF.

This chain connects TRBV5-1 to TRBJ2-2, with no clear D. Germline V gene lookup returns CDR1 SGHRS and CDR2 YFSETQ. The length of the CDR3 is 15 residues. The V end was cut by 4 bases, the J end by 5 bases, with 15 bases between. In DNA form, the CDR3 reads TGCGCCAGCAGCCTAATCGAAAAGGGTACCGGGGAGCTGTTTTTT. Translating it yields CASSLIEKGTGELFF.

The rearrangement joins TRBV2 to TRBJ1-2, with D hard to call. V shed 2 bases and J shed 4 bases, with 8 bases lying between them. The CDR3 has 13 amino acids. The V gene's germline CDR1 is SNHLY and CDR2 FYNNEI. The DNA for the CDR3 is TGTGCCAGCAGTGAACACATCGTCTATGGCTACACCTTC. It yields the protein CASSEHIVYGYTF.